This T cell receptor (beta chain) was sequenced during a study of T cell responses to AZD1222 COVID-19 vaccine. Findings of the study overall: Repertoires in all cases were sampled only once the peak T cell response had passed. Targets within unmutated variant regions were reportedly found for nearly half of spike-specific TCRs. The CD4 TCRs associated with vaccination extended across spike and predominated at 160-218 and 743-854.

Points on this clone: The antigen remains undetermined.

Germline-derived CDR1 and CDR2 are SEHNR and FQNEAQ (reference sequence). The CDR3 length is 17 residues. V was pared by 3 bases and J by 0 bases, with 17 bases between. Profiling relied on immunoSEQ multiplex PCR, and the TCRdb table lists in-frame clones only, not all of them. The top ten hold 4.8% of the sample, which has about 110,000 clones, nearly 90% seen once. The input for sequencing was peripheral blood, taken 28 days after the second AZD1222 dose. The rearrangement uses TRBV7-9 and TRBJ1-1; D might be TRBD1 (5 bases). The receptor was derived from an adult who received the AZD1222 COVID-19 vaccine. CDR3 region: CASSLEDLGRMNTEAFF. The CDR3 DNA follows: TGTGCCAGCAGCTTGGAGGATCTGGGACGGATGAACACTGAAGCTTTCTTT. Complete variable domain (other parts from reference TRBV7-9 and TRBJ1-1): DTGVSQNPRHKITKRGQNVTFRCDPISEHNRLYWYRQTLGQGPEFLTYFQNEAQLEKSRLLSDRFSAERPKGSFSTLEIQRTEQGDSAMYLCASSLEDLGRMNTEAFFGQGTRLTVV.